The rows below give T cell receptor beta chains drawn from one sample of a study of Graves' ophthalmopathy and Graves' hyperthyroidism. A single record per CDR3 protein comes from TCRdb applying MiXCR to the multiplex PCR reads. The sample lists approximately 150,000 distinct CDR3 sequences, just under 40% occurring once. Sequenced: peripheral blood. Receptors were obtained from a young man with Graves' ophthalmopathy. Both conserved end residues are trimmed from each CDR3. Expanded clones get a size class; other rows say once, few or many, or leave the size out.

clone size	V gene	J gene	CDR3 protein
NA	TRBV7-2	TRBJ1-1	ASSNVGTVSEAF
NA	TRBV10-3	TRBJ2-7	ATEREGSYEQY
once	TRBV2	TRBJ2-2	ASSDDPGELF
many	TRBV28	TRBJ2-7	ASSLQAGPYEQY
NA	TRBV6-2/TRBV6-3	TRBJ1-1	ASSPTSGTPLEAF
many	TRBV28	TRBJ2-6	ASSSGANVLT
NA	TRBV27	TRBJ2-5	ASSLLGRAGVETQY
NA	TRBV7-9	TRBJ2-7	ASSFSGRTEQY
many	TRBV19	TRBJ2-2	ASSIERERATGELF
many	TRBV18	TRBJ2-7	ASSPAGGSSYEQY
NA	TRBV12-3/TRBV12-4	TRBJ2-7	ASRRTGGDEQY
many	TRBV4-3	TRBJ2-7	ASSQDGGRGYEQY
NA	TRBV11-2	TRBJ1-3	ASSTTRNTIY
NA	TRBV24-1	TRBJ1-1	ATSPSGRSDEAF
many	TRBV28	TRBJ2-5	ASSRGAGLTQETQY
NA	TRBV7-2	TRBJ1-1	ASSLGAQAF
many	TRBV28	TRBJ2-7	ASSLGLAYGTSYEQY
NA	TRBV6-5	TRBJ1-1	ASIKTGGDTEAF
many	TRBV19	TRBJ1-3	ASAPGSSGNTIY
NA	TRBV24-1	TRBJ2-5	ATSDRSGSAQETQY
many	TRBV5-1	TRBJ2-7	ASSKGTGGFYSYEQY
many	TRBV18	TRBJ1-5	ASSSQGARNQPQH
NA	TRBV6-2/TRBV6-3	TRBJ1-2	ASSYSVGGNYGYT
NA	TRBV7-8	TRBJ1-2	ASSLGSTATYGYT
NA	TRBV7-2	TRBJ2-5	ASSLGGVKTQY
few	TRBV6-1	TRBJ2-5	ASGHGGGETQY
NA	TRBV5-1	TRBJ1-2	ASSPPAGKDLGYT
many	TRBV28	TRBJ2-7	ASSSSGSPLAYEQY
many	TRBV10-3	TRBJ2-7	AISPGLEYEQY